The 28 T cell receptor beta chains in this list originate from one sample, sequenced in a study of molecular identifiers for immune sequencing clone quantification. From the PCR reads, TCRdb called clonotypes with MiXCR, one entry per CDR3 protein. This sample has 40,000 to 65,000 distinct CDR3 sequences; approximately 34% occur once, and the top ten carry 3% to 4%. Sequencing used naive CD8+ T cells from blood, with Jurkat cell RNA spiked in. Regarding subset: FACS-sorted CD8+CD4-CCR7+CD45RA+ naive T cells. The origin of the receptors is a human donor in good health. Some libraries in this study had Jurkat cell RNA spiked in.

This chain joins TRBV11-1 and TRBJ1-3; TRBD1 agrees at 7 bases. The CDR3 extends over 16 amino acids. The V and J ends lost 5 bases and 0 bases, in that order; junction bases with no gene match: 7. CDR1 is SGHAT and CDR2 is FQDESV in the germline V gene (reference sequence). The CDR3 region is CASSRDSYFSGNTIYF. The CDR3 DNA is TGTGCCAGCAGCCGGGACAGTTATTTCTCTGGAAACACCATATATTTT.

This clonotype occurred many times. This sequence joins TRBV25-1 and TRBJ1-6; D call uncertain. The CDR3 sequence is 13 residues long. CDR1 is MGHDK, CDR2 SYGVNS, per germline. V was clipped by 5 bases and J by 7 bases, with 9 bases between them. In DNA form, the CDR3 reads TGTGCCAGCAGTTTGACGGGGAATTCACCCCTCCACTTT. It translates to CASSLTGNSPLHF.

The chain links TRBV4-3 to TRBJ2-3; D call uncertain. Germline loops: CDR1 LGHNA, CDR2 YSLEER. CDR3 length equals 15 residues. V was cut by 1 base and J by 4 bases, with 12 bases left in between. In nucleotides, the CDR3 is TGCGCCAGCAGCCAAGTTCCGGGTGGGGCAGATACGCAGTATTTT. It yields the protein CASSQVPGGADTQYF.

V and J are TRBV27 and TRBJ1-6; D is uncertain. CDR1 is MNHEY and CDR2 is SMNVEV in the germline V gene (reference sequence). Trimming left V 3 bases short and J 7 bases short, with 7 bases between. The CDR3 length is 13 residues. The CDR3: CASSLYPNSPLHF. The CDR3, as DNA: TGTGCCAGCAGTTTGTACCCGAATTCACCCCTCCACTTT.

This clonotype was seen at least ten times. The chain has TRBV5-4 and TRBJ2-3; D possibly matches TRBD1 or TRBD2 (5 bases each). CDR1 and CDR2 (germline): SGHNT, YYREEE (reference sequence). Trimming shortened V by 0 bases and J by 3 bases, and 11 bases separated the two germline ends. The CDR3 totals 15 residues. The CDR3 loop is CASSLVRGGTDTQYF. The DNA for the CDR3 is TGTGCCAGCAGCTTGGTGAGGGGCGGAACAGATACGCAGTATTTT.

This clonotype was found a few times. This chain joins TRBV4-3 and TRBJ2-3, with 8 bases that match TRBD2. The CDR3 is 16 amino acids. From germline, CDR1 is LGHNA and CDR2 YSLEER. V was pared by 4 bases and J by 2 bases, with 8 bases of the junction left unmatched. The CDR3 region is CASSPRGGLVTDTQYF. The CDR3 DNA is TGCGCCAGCAGCCCAAGGGGGGGACTAGTCACAGATACGCAGTATTTT.

This clonotype was recorded many times. J is TRBJ2-2 and V is TRBV7-9, with TRBD1 as a possible D gene (5 bases). V shed 11 bases and J shed 6 bases, with 16 bases lying between them. The CDR3 contains 13 residues. Looked up from germline, CDR1 is SEHNR and CDR2 is FQNEAQ (reference sequence). Here the CDR3 DNA reads TGTGCCGGAACAGGTTACTGGTCCGGGGAGCTGTTTTTT. Encoded protein: CAGTGYWSGELFF.

V usage is TRBV9 and J usage is TRBJ2-3, with D perhaps TRBD2 (7 bases). Per germline, CDR1 SGDLS and CDR2 YYNGEE. The CDR3 length is 15 residues. V was trimmed by 2 bases and J by 4 bases, leaving 14 bases between them. The CDR3 loop reads CASSVEGGGPDTQYF. DNA for the CDR3: TGTGCCAGCAGCGTTGAGGGAGGGGGGCCAGATACGCAGTATTTT.

As regards this clonotype: Being one base from a much bigger clone, this may be a read error. The chain carries TRBV20-1 and TRBJ2-3, with 9 bases lining up with TRBD1. The CDR3 covers 16 residues. CDR1 and CDR2 from the germline V gene are DFQATT and SNEGSKA (reference sequence). CDR3 region: CNARTDRGSGADTQYF. The CDR3, as DNA: TGCAATGCTAGGACCGACAGGGGGTCCGGTGCAGATACGCAGTATTTT.

Worth noting for this clonotype: Its ends do not fully match the called genes, so a read error is possible. V is TRBV20-1 and J is TRBJ1-6, with 9 bases aligning to TRBD1. CDR3 size: 18 residues. The germline V gene encodes CDR1 DFQATT and CDR2 SNEGSKA (reference sequence). The CDR3 is CSAQGIWLQGAKNSPLRF. CDR3 DNA: TGCAGTGCTCAGGGAATTTGGTTACAGGGGGCGAAAAATTCACCCCTCCGCTTT.

The chain has TRBV6-6 and TRBJ2-2; no clear D. The germline CDR1 and CDR2 sequences are MNHNY and SVGAGI (reference sequence). The CDR3 contains 15 residues. Trimming took off 3 bases at V and 0 bases at J, with 8 bases between the two ends. CDR3: CASSYTRSNTGELFF. The CDR3 DNA sequence: TGTGCCAGCAGTTATACCAGATCGAACACCGGGGAGCTGTTTTTT.

As concerns this clonotype: A read error is possible here, since a much larger clone lies one base away. This chain uses TRBV4-2 with TRBJ1-3; 7 bases fit TRBD1. Germline V CDR1 and CDR2: LGHNA, YNFKEQ. The CDR3 contains 14 residues. The CDR3, as DNA: TGTGCCAGCAGCCCCCGACAGGGCGGAAACTCCATATATTTT. Translated, it gives CASSPRQGGNSIYF.

J is TRBJ2-5 and V is TRBV20-1; 13 bases line up with TRBD2. V trimming: 5 bases; J trimming: 4 bases; junction bases outside the gene matches: 7. Germline lookup yields CDR1 DFQATT and CDR2 SNEGSKA (reference sequence). The CDR3 covers 15 residues. The CDR3 sequence: CSAGDGLAGVETQYF. DNA of the CDR3: TGCAGTGCTGGGGACGGACTAGCGGGAGTAGAGACCCAGTACTTC.

About this clonotype itself: The junction departs from germline at one end; a sequencing error may be responsible. V usage is TRBV5-3 and J usage is TRBJ2-7, with unresolved D. TRBV5-3 is an open reading frame whose function is uncertain. The CDR3 runs 14 residues. DNA for the CDR3: TGTGCCAGCAGCTCCTACTTGGTGTTGGACGAGCAGTACTTC. The encoded protein is CASSSYLVLDEQYF.

This clonotype has only a few counts. Written as DNA, the CDR3 is TGTGCCAGCAGCTTGTGGGCTCGGGCGAACGAGCAGTACTTC. Protein sequence: CASSLWARANEQYF. The chain recombines TRBV5-6 with TRBJ2-7; D is unclear. With 1 base removed from V and 5 bases from J, the gap between germline ends came to 13 bases. CDR1 is SGHDT, CDR2 YYEEEE, per germline. There are 14 residues in the CDR3.

In its sample, this clonotype was seen many times. The rearrangement uses TRBV7-2 and TRBJ2-7, with D possibly matching TRBD2 (6 bases). Germline-derived CDR1 and CDR2 are SGHTA and FQGNSA. Trimming removed 5 bases at V and 3 bases at J, with 17 bases between. The CDR3 is 15 amino acids. The CDR3 here is CASSPDHYGSYEQYF. The CDR3 DNA follows: TGTGCCAGCAGCCCAGACCATTACGGGAGCTACGAGCAGTACTTC.

To note about this clonotype: It may be a read error: a sequence one base away is much more abundant. V gene TRBV7-9 combines with J gene TRBJ1-2, with D uncertain. The V end lost 3 bases, the J end lost 7 bases, and 18 bases lay between the germline ends. Per the germline V gene, CDR1 is SEHNR and CDR2 is FQNEAQ (reference sequence). This CDR3 has 15 residues. The CDR3 DNA reads as TGTGCCAGCAGCTTCCCCACTGGGGATGTGTCTGGCTACACCTTC. Protein: CASSFPTGDVSGYTF.

Many counts were recorded for this clonotype. The V call is TRBV12-3 or TRBV12-4, the J call TRBJ2-3, with a possible D match to TRBD2 (6 bases). V dropped 5 bases and J dropped 1 base, with 13 bases sitting between them. The CDR3 has 15 amino acids. The CDR3 spells CASSPQGGGTDTQYF. CDR3 in DNA: TGTGCCAGCAGTCCGCAGGGAGGTGGCACAGATACGCAGTATTTT.

This clonotype has a count of ten or more. The rearrangement joins TRBV12-3 or TRBV12-4 to TRBJ1-1; 9 positions agree with TRBD1. This CDR3 contains 15 residues. Trimming cost V 5 bases and J 4 bases; bases outside gene matches: 8. CDR3 protein: CASSPGQGRITEAFF. CDR3 bases: TGTGCCAGCAGTCCCGGACAGGGGAGGATCACTGAAGCTTTCTTT.

This clonotype has a count of ten or more. The chain links TRBV5-1 to TRBJ2-5; D remains unclear. CDR3 length equals 12 residues. Germline V gene sequence: CDR1 SGHRS, CDR2 YFSETQ. V lost 5 bases and J 2 bases, leaving 7 bases between the germline ends. The CDR3 loop reads CASRGPQETQYF. DNA of the CDR3: TGCGCCAGCAGGGGCCCACAAGAGACCCAGTACTTC.

Details on this clonotype: A clone one base away is much larger, so this may be a read error. The chain couples TRBV13 to TRBJ2-6, with 8 positions matching TRBD1. This CDR3 is built from 18 residues. Looked up from germline, CDR1 is PRHDT and CDR2 is FYEKMQ (reference sequence). V lost 5 bases, J lost 0 bases, and 9 bases stayed unmatched. The CDR3 loop is CASSRRTGLFSGANVLTF. For the CDR3, the DNA is TGTGCCAGCAGCAGGCGGACAGGGTTGTTCTCTGGGGCCAACGTCCTGACTTTC.

A remark on this clonotype: The germline gene is not matched at one end of the junction; a read error may be the cause. The chain employs TRBV27 and TRBJ2-7; no firm D call. CDR1 and CDR2 from the germline V gene are MNHEY and SMNVEV (reference sequence). This CDR3 has 16 residues. The chain's CDR3 is CASSPEDQFPSYEQNF. The CDR3 coding sequence is TGTGCCAGCAGCCCCGAAGACCAATTCCCCTCCTACGAGCAGAACTTC.

This clonotype was picked up a small number of times. A single base separates this from a much larger clone, so it may be a read error. The chain recombines TRBV28 with TRBJ2-3; no reliable D call. In germline, CDR1 is MDHEN, CDR2 SYDVKM. Trimming left V 5 bases short and J 2 bases short, with 14 bases between. There are 15 residues in the CDR3. CDR3 protein: CASSRAQSHTDTQYF. The CDR3 DNA follows: TGTGCCAGCAGTCGTGCTCAAAGTCACACAGATACGCAGTATTTT.

This clonotype was picked up a small number of times. The gene calls are TRBV4-1 and TRBJ2-7; D is perhaps TRBD1 (6 bases). CDR3 length: 17 amino acids. Germline assignment: CDR1 MGHRA and CDR2 YSYEKL. Trimming stripped 0 bases from V and 2 bases from J, with 17 bases between. The DNA for the CDR3 is TGCGCCAGCAGCCAAGACCGAAACACAGGGTACCCCTACGAGCAGTACTTC. The encoded protein is CASSQDRNTGYPYEQYF.

Points on this clonotype: This CDR3 is missing its conserved last phenylalanine or tryptophan, likely due to a read error. The gene calls are TRBV7-9 and TRBJ2-1; D ambiguous. This CDR3 contains 14 residues. Germline CDR1 is SEHNR and CDR2 is FQNEAQ (reference sequence). Trimming removed 7 bases at V and 5 bases at J, with 15 bases between. The CDR3 nucleotides read TGTGCCAGCAAAGAGGAACCTAACGACAATGAGCAGTTCTAC. Amino acid sequence: CASKEEPNDNEQFY.

As for this clonotype: It is likely a read error, because the conserved phenylalanine at the end of the CDR3 is missing. The V gene is TRBV6-2 or TRBV6-3, the J gene TRBJ2-4, with no clear D. CDR1 and CDR2 (germline): MNHEY, SVGEGT. CDR3 length equals 13 residues. V lost 4 bases and J lost 3, with 7 bases in between. The DNA for the CDR3 is TGTGCCAGCAGTTCCGACGGCAAAAACATTCAGTACTAC. It encodes CASSSDGKNIQYY.

In its sample, this clonotype was seen many times. This chain joins TRBV7-2 and TRBJ2-3; D gene ambiguous. Between the trimmed V and J ends, which lost 7 bases and 3 bases, there was a span of 8 bases. There are 12 residues in the CDR3. Germline CDR1 is SGHTA and CDR2 is FQGNSA. The chain's CDR3 is CASTSWTDTQYF. The CDR3, as DNA: TGTGCCAGCACTTCCTGGACAGATACGCAGTATTTT.

The rearrangement uses TRBV11-2 and TRBJ2-7, with D maybe TRBD1 (6 bases). V lost 0 bases and J 2 bases, leaving 11 bases between the germline ends. The CDR3 covers 15 residues. Looked up from germline, CDR1 is SGHAT and CDR2 is FQNNGV. CDR3 protein: CASSLEGTPTYEQYF. As DNA, the CDR3 is TGTGCCAGCAGCTTAGAAGGGACACCGACCTACGAGCAGTACTTC.